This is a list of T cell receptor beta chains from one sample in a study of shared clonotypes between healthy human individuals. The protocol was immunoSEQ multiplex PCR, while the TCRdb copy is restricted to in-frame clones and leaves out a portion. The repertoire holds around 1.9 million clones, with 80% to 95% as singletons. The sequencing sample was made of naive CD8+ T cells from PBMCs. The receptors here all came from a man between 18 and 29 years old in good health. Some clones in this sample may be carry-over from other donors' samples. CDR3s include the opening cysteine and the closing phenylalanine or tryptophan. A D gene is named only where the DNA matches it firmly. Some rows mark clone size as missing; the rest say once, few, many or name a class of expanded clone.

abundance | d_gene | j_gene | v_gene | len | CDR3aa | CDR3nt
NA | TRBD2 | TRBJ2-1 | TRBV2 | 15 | CASSTGLETYNEQFF | TGTGCCAGCAGTACGGGACTAGAGACCTACAATGAGCAGTTCTTC
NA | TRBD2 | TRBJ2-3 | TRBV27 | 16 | CASSFLLAGDTDTQYF | TGTGCCAGCAGTTTTCTACTAGCGGGAGACACAGATACGCAGTATTTT
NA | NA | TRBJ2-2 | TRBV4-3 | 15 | CASSQDPVGTGELFF | TGCGCCAGCAGCCAAGATCCGGTAGGCACCGGGGAGCTGTTTTTT
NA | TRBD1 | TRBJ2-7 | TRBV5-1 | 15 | CASSTDRVSLSEQYF | TGCGCCAGCAGCACCGACAGGGTATCCCTCTCCGAGCAGTACTTC
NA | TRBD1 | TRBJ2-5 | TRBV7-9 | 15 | CASSYVGQAVETQYF | TGTGCCAGCAGCTACGTTGGACAGGCGGTAGAGACCCAGTACTTC
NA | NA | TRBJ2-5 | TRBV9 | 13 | CASSVDGPGTQYF | TGTGCCAGCAGCGTAGACGGGCCGGGGACCCAGTACTTC
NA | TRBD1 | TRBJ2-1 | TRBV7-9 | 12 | CASSFTGVEQFF | TGTGCCAGCAGTTTTACAGGGGTTGAGCAGTTCTTC
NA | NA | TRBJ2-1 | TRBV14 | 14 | CASSQEEKDNEQFF | TGTGCCAGCAGCCAAGAGGAGAAGGACAATGAGCAGTTCTTC
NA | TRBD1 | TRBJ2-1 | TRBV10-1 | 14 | CASSGWTGGNEQFF | TGCGCCAGCAGTGGGTGGACAGGGGGCAATGAGCAGTTCTTC
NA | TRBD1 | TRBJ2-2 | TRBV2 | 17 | CASSKVQDRVNTGELFF | TGTGCCAGCAGTAAGGTGCAGGACAGGGTGAACACCGGGGAGCTGTTTTTT
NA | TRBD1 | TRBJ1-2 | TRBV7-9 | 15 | CASSLRDRVNYGYTF | TGTGCCAGCAGCTTAAGGGACAGGGTAAACTATGGCTACACCTTC
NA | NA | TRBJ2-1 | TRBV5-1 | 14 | CASSLAAPNNEQFF | TGCGCCAGCAGCTTGGCTGCCCCTAACAATGAGCAGTTCTTC
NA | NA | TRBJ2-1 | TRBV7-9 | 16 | CASSLDLPYSYNEQFF | TGTGCCAGCAGCTTAGACCTCCCCTACTCCTACAATGAGCAGTTCTTC
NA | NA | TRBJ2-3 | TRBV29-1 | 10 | CSVGADTQYF | TGCAGCGTTGGGGCCGATACGCAGTATTTT
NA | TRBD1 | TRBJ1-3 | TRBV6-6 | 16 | CASSPQGGDLGNTIYF | TGTGCCAGCAGTCCCCAAGGGGGCGATCTTGGAAACACCATATATTTT
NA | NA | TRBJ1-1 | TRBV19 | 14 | CASDHFGVNTEAFF | TGTGCCAGTGACCATTTTGGGGTTAACACTGAAGCTTTCTTT
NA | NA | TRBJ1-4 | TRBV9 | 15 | CASSVGAAANEKLFF | TGTGCCAGCAGCGTAGGGGCAGCCGCGAATGAAAAACTGTTTTTT
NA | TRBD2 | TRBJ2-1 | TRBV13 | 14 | CASSLSGGQDEQFF | TGTGCCAGCAGCCTTAGCGGGGGGCAGGATGAGCAGTTCTTC
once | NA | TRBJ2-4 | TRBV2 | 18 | CASREEFPRLLAKNIQYF | TGTGCCAGCAGAGAAGAATTTCCTAGGCTTCTAGCCAAAAACATTCAGTACTTC
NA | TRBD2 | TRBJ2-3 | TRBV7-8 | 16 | CASSLSLAGGTDTQYF | TGTGCCAGCAGCTTATCGCTAGCGGGAGGCACAGATACGCAGTATTTT
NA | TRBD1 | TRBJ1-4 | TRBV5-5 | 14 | CASSSRGQNEKLFF | TGTGCCAGCAGCTCGAGGGGACAGAATGAAAAACTGTTTTTT
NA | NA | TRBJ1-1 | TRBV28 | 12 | CASSFRGTEAFF | TGTGCCAGCAGTTTCCGGGGGACTGAAGCTTTCTTT
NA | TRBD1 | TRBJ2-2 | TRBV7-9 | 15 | CASSPETGVTGELFF | TGTGCCAGCAGCCCAGAGACAGGGGTGACCGGGGAGCTGTTTTTT
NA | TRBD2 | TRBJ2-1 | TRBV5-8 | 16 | CASSLLTSGSGDEQFF | TGTGCCAGCAGCTTGTTGACTAGCGGGAGTGGGGATGAGCAGTTCTTC
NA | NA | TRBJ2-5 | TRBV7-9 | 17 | CASSTRQATEYQETQYF | TGTGCCAGCAGCACTCGACAGGCGACAGAGTACCAAGAGACCCAGTACTTC
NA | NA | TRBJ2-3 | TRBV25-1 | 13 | CASIGDGADTQYF | TGTGCCAGCATTGGGGATGGGGCCGATACGCAGTATTTT
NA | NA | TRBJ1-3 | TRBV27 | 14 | CASSLDSSGNTIYF | TGTGCCAGCAGTTTAGACAGCTCTGGAAACACCATATATTTT
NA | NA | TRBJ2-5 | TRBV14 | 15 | CASSQGGRTGETQYF | TGTGCCAGCAGCCAGGGTGGGCGCACTGGAGAGACCCAGTACTTC
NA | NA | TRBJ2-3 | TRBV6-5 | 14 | CASSYYQGSDTQYF | TGTGCCAGCAGTTACTACCAGGGGTCAGATACGCAGTATTTT
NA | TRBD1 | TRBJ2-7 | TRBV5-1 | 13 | CASLDTGVGEQYF | TGCGCCAGCCTCGATACAGGGGTCGGCGAGCAGTACTTC
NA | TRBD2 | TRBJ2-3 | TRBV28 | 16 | CASSDRLAGSEDTQYF | TGTGCCAGCAGTGACAGACTAGCGGGATCTGAAGATACGCAGTATTTT
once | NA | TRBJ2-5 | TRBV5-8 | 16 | CASSWGFDRLQETQYF | TGTGCCAGCAGCTGGGGGTTTGATAGATTACAAGAGACCCAGTACTTC
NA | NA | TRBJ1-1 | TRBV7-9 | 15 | CASSSTRAFGTEAFF | TGTGCCAGCAGCTCCACACGGGCATTTGGAACTGAAGCTTTCTTT
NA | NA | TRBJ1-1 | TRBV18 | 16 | CASSPVEGPGLTEAFF | TGTGCCAGCTCACCAGTCGAGGGTCCGGGGCTCACTGAAGCTTTCTTT
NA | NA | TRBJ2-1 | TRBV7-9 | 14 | CASSRLPRNDEQFF | TGTGCCAGCAGCCGCCTGCCCAGGAACGATGAGCAGTTCTTC
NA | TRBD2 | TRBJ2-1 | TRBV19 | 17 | CASSIRSSGSSYNEQFF | TGTGCCAGTAGTATTAGGTCTAGCGGTAGCTCCTACAATGAGCAGTTCTTC
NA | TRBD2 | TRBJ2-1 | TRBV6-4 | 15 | CASSDLAGGLNEQFF | TGTGCCAGCAGTGATTTAGCGGGAGGGTTAAATGAGCAGTTCTTC
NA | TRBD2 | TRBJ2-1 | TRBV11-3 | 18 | CASSLGVVGLASYNEQFF | TGTGCCAGCAGCTTAGGAGTAGTGGGACTAGCGTCCTACAATGAGCAGTTCTTC
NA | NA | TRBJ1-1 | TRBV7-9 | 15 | CASSLFKQMGTEAFF | TGTGCCAGCAGCTTGTTTAAGCAAATGGGGACTGAAGCTTTCTTT
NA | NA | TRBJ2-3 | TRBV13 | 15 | CASSLRPAGSDTQYF | TGTGCCAGCAGCCTCCGACCGGCGGGCTCAGATACGCAGTATTTT
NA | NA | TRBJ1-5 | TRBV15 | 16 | CATSRGGAYSNQPQHF | TGTGCCACCAGCAGAGGAGGAGCTTATAGCAATCAGCCCCAGCATTTT
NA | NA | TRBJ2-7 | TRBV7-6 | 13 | CASSPPTGYEQYF | TGTGCCAGCAGCCCCCCGACCGGATACGAGCAGTACTTC
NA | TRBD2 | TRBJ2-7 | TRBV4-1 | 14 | CASSHGGNTHEQYF | TGCGCCAGCAGCCACGGGGGGAACACCCACGAGCAGTACTTC
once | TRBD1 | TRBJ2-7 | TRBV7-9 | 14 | CASSAGQAPYEQYF | TGTGCCAGCAGCGCGGGACAGGCCCCCTACGAGCAGTACTTC
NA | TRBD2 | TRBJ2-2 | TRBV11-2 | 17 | CASSLVPSGTNTGELFF | TGTGCCAGCAGCTTAGTTCCTAGCGGAACCAACACCGGGGAGCTGTTTTTT
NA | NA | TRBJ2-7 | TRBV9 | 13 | CASSSPPSYEQYF | TGTGCCAGCAGCTCGCCACCCTCCTACGAGCAGTACTTC
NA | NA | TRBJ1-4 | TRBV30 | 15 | CAWSVRDGLNEKLFF | TGTGCCTGGAGTGTACGGGACGGTCTTAATGAAAAACTGTTTTTT
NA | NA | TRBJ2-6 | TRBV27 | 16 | CASRRTGSSGANVLTF | TGTGCCAGCAGACGGACGGGTAGCTCTGGGGCCAACGTCCTGACTTTC
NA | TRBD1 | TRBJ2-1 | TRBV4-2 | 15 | CASSQERGRIDEQFF | TGTGCCAGCAGCCAAGAAAGGGGGCGAATAGATGAGCAGTTCTTC
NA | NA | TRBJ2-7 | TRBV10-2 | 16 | CASSENGPGSGNEQYF | TGCGCCAGCAGTGAGAATGGCCCAGGGTCGGGGAACGAGCAGTACTTC
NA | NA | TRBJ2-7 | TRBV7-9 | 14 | CASSPGDLLYEQYF | TGTGCCAGCAGCCCCGGGGACCTCCTCTACGAGCAGTACTTC